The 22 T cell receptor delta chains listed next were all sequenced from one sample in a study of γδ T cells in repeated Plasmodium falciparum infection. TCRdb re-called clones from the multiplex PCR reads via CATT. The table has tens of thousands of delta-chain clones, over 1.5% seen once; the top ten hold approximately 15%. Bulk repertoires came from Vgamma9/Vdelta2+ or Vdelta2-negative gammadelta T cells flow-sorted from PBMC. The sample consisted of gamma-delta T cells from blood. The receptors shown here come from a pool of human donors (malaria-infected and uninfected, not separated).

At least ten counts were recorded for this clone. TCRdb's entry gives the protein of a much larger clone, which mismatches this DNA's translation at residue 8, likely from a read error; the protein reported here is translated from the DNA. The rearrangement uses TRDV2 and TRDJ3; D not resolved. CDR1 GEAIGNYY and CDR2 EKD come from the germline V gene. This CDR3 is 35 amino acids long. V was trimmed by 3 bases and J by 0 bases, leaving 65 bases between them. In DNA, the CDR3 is TGTGCCTGTGACCCCCCGCGGTCGTGCCACGGCAAAGAATACACCTTGGCCAGGATTCTGTGGATTCAATCCATTAGCTCCTGGGACACCCGACAGATGTTTTTC. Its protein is CACDPPRSCHGKEYTLARILWIQSISSWDTRQMFF.

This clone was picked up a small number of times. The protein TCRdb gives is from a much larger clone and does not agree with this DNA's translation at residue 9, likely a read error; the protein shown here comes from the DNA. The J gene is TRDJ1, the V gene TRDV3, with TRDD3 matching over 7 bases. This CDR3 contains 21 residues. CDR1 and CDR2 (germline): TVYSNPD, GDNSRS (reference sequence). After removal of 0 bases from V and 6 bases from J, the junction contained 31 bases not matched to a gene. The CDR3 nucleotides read TGTGCCTTTAGTGCCTCGGGTGCTGTGGGATACCATCCTCTACTCAGGAATAAACTCATCTTT. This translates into CAFSASGAVGYHPLLRNKLIF. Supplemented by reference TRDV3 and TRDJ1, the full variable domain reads CDKVTQSSPDQTVASGSEVVLLCTYDTVYSNPDLFWYRIRPDYSFQFVFYGDNSRSEGADFTQGRFSVKHILTQKAFHLVISPVRTEDSATYYCAFSASGAVGYHPLLRNKLIFGKGTRVTVEP.

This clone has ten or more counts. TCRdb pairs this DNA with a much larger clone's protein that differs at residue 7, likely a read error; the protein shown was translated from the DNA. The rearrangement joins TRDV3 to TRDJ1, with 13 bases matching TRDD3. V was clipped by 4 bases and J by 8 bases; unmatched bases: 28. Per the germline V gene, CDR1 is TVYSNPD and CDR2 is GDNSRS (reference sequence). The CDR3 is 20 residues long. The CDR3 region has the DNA TGTGCCTGGAGAAACCCTCCCTTCACTGGGGGATACGTCCACCGGGGAAAACTCATCTTT. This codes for CAWRNPPFTGGYVHRGKLIF.

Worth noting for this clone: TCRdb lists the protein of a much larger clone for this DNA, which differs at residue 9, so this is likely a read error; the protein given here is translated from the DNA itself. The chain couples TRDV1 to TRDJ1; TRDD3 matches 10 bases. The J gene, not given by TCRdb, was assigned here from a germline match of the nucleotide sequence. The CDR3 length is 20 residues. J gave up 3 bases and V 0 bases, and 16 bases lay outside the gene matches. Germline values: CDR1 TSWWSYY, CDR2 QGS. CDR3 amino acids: CALGELVFRNYWGIPDKLIF. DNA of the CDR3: TGTGCTCTTGGGGAACTAGTCTTCCGGAACTACTGGGGGATCCCCGATAAACTCATCTTT.

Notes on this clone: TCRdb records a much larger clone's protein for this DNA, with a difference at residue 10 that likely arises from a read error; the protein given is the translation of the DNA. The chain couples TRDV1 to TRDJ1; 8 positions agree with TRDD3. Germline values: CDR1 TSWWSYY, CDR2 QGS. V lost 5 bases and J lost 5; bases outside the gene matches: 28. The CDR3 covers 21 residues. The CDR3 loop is CALGNLRNPPPGGHTGDKLIF. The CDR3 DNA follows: TGTGCTCTTGGGAACCTTAGGAACCCCCCTCCTGGGGGACACACTGGGGATAAACTCATCTTT.

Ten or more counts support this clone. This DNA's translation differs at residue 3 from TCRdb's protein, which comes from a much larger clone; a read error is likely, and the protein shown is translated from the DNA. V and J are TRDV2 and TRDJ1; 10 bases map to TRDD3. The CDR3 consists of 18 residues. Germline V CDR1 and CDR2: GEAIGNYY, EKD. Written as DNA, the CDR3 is TGTGCCCGTGACCATTCTTCACTGGGGGATCCGTACACCGATAAACTCATCTTT. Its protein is CARDHSSLGDPYTDKLIF.

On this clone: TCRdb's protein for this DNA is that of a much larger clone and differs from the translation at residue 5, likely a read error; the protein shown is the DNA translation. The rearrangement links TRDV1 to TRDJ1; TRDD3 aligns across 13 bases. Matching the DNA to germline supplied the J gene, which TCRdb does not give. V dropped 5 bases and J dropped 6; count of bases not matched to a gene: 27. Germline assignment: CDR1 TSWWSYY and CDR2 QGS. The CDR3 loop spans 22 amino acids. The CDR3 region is CALGKPTTWHYWGIRLPYKLIF. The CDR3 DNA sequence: TGTGCTCTTGGGAAACCTACGACTTGGCATTACTGGGGGATACGCCTACCCTATAAACTCATCTTT.

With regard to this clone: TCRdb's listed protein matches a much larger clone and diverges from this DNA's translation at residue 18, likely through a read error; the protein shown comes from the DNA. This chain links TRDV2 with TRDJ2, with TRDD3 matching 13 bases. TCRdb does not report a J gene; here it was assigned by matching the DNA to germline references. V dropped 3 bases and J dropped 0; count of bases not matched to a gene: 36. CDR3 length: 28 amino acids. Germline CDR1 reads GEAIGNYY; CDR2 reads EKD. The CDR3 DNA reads TGTGCCTGTGACTCGACCTCGCCTCCTACGGGGGGATCACTGGGGGATACGCATATCCCGGCTTTGACAGCACAACTCTTCTTT. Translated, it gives CACDSTSPPTGGSLGDTHIPALTAQLFF.

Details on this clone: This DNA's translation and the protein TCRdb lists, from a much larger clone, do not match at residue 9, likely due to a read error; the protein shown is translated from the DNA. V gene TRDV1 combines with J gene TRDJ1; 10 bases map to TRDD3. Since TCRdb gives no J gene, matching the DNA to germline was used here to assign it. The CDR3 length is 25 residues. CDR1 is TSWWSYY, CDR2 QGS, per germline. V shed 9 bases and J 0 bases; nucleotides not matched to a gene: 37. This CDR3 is CALLPKPTSLPLLIVLGDYTDKLIF. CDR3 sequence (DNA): TGTGCTCTCTTACCCAAACCGACCTCCCTACCTCTTTTAATTGTACTGGGGGATTACACCGATAAACTCATCTTT.

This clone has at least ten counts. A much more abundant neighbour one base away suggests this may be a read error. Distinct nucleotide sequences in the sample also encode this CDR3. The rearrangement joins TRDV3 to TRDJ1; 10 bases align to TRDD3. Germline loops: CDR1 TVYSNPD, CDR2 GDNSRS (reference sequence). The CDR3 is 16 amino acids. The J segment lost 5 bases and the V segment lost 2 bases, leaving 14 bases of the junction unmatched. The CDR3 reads CAFGVLGDIGTDKLIF. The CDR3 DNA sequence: TGTGCCTTTGGCGTGCTGGGGGATATCGGGACTGATAAACTCATCTTT.

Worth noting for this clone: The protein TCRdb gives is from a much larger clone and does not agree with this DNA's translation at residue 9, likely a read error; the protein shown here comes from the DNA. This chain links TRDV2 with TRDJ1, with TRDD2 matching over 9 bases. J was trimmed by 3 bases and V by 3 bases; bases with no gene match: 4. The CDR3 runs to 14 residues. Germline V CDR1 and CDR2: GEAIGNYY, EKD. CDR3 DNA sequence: TGTGCCTGTGACCTCCTTCCTACTCCCGATAAACTCATCTTT. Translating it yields CACDLLPTPDKLIF.

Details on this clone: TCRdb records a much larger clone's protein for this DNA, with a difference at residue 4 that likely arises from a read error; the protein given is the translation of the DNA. CDR3 in DNA: TGTGCTCTTAGGGCCCCCTTCCTGACCGGGTCTGAGAGACGTTGCACCGATAAACTCATCTTT. It translates to CALRAPFLTGSERRCTDKLIF. This sequence joins TRDV1 and TRDJ1, with 7 bases lining up with TRDD2. Germline CDR1 reads TSWWSYY; CDR2 reads QGS. V lost 8 bases, J lost 1 base, and 28 bases stayed unmatched. This CDR3 region has 21 residues.

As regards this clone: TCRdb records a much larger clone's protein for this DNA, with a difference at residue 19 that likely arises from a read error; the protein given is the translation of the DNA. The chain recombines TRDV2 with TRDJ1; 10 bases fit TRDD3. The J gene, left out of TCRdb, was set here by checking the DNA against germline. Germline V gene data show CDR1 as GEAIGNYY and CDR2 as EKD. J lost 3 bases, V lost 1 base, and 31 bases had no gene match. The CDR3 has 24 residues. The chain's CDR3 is CACDTTGLGLGDPRPGTGADKLIF. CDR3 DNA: TGTGCCTGTGACACAACCGGGCTAGGACTGGGGGATCCGAGGCCGGGGACAGGCGCCGATAAACTCATCTTT.

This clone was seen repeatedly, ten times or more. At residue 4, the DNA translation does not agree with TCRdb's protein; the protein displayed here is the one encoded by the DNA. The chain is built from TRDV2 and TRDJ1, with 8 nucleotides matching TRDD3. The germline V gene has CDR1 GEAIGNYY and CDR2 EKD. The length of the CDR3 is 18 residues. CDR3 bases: TGTGCCTGTGGCACCGGGGAAACTGGGGGCTACTACACCGATAAACTCATCTTT. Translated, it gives CACGTGETGGYYTDKLIF.

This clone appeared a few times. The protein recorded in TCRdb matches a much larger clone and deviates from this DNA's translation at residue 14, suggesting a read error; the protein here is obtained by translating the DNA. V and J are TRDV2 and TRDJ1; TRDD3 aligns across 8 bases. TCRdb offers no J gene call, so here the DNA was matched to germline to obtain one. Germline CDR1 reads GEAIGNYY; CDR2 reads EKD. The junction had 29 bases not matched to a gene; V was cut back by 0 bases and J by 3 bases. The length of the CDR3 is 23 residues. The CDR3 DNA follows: TGTGCCTGTGACACCGTCCAAAATTTAGGAGTACTGGGGGGTACGCGGGAACCCGATAAACTCATCTTT. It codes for CACDTVQNLGVLGGTREPDKLIF.

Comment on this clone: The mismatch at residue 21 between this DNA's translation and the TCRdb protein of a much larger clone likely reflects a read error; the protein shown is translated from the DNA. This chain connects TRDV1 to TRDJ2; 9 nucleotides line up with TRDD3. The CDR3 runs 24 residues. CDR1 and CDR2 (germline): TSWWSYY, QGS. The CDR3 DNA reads TGTGCTCTTGGGGAACTTCCTCATGAACTTACCAACCGGGGGATACAAAAGTTGACAGCACTACTCTTCTTT. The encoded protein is CALGELPHELTNRGIQKLTALLFF.

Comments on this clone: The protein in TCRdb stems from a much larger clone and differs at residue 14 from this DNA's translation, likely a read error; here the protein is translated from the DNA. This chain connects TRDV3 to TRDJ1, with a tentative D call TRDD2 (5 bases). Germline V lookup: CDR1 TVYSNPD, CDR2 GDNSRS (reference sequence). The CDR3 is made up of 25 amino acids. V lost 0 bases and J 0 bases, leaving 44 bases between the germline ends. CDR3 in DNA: TGTGCCTTTAGGGTGCCTCCTAGGACGTTTGGGCGATATAGCCCACAATTTACCCACACCGATAAACTCATCTTT. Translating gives CAFRVPPRTFGRYSPQFTHTDKLIF.

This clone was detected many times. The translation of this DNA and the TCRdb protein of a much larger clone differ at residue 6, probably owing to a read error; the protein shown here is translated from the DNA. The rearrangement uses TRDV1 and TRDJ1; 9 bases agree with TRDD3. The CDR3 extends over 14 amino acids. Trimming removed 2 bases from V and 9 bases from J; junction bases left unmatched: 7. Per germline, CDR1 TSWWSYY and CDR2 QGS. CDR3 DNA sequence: TGTGCTCTTGGGGAATTTGAGCTGGGGGATGAACTCATCTTT. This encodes CALGEFELGDELIF.

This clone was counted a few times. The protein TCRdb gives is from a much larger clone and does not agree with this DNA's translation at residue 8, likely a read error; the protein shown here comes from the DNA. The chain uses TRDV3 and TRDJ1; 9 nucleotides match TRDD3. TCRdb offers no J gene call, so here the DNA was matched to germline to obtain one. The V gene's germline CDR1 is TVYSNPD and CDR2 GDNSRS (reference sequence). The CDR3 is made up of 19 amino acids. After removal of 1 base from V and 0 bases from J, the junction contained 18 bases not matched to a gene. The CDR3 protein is CAFNYRRLYWGTYTDKLIF. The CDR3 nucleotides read TGTGCCTTTAACTACCGACGCCTGTACTGGGGGACGTACACCGATAAACTCATCTTT.

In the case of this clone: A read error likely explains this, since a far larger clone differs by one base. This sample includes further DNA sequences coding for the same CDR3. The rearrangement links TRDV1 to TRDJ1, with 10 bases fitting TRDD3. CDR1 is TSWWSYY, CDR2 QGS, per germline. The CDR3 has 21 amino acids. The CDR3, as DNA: TGTGCTCTTGGAGAACACCTCGCGGGCACTGGGGGATCCCTGTACACCGATAAACTCATCTTT. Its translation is CALGEHLAGTGGSLYTDKLIF.

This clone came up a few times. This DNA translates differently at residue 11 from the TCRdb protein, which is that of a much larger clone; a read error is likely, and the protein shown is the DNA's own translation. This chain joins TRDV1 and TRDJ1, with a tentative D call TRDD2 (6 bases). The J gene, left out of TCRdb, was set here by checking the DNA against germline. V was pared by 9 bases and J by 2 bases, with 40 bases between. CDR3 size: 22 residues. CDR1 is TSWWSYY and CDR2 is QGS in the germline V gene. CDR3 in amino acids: CALGKTPFFLANLASPTDKLIF. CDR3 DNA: TGTGCTCTCGGGAAGACCCCATTCTTCCTCGCCAATTTAGCGTCTCCAACCGATAAACTCATCTTT.

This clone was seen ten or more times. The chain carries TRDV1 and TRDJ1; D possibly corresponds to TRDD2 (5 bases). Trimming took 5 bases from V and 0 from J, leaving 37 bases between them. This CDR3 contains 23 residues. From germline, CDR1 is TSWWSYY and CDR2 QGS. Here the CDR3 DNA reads TGTGCTCTTGGGATCCATCCTGGACCTTCTTGGCAGGGAAACAGAAGGTACACCGATAAACTCATCTTT. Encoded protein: CALGIHPGPSWQGNRRYTDKLIF.